This T cell receptor beta chain was sequenced during a study of T cells after posttransplantation cyclophosphamide. General observations from the study: Donor-recipient repertoire similarity was low at 1-2 months, rising over year one. TRB clonality was highly associated with recipient CMV seropositivity and reactivation.

Per the germline V gene, CDR1 is ENHRY and CDR2 is SYGVKD. The length of the CDR3 is 12 residues. V shed 10 bases and J shed 2 bases, with 9 bases lying between them. Regarding this clone: Its antigen is not known.

This table comes from immunoSEQ multiplex PCR, and its TCRdb copy is limited to in-frame clones, with some not included. This sample has 30,000 to 40,000 clones, with 80% to 90% found just once. Sequencing input: PBMCs. V is TRBV10-3 and J is TRBJ1-3; no reliable D call. The clonotype originates from a woman in her thirties or forties with a blood cancer, CMV-positive, and with a related stem cell donor. CDR3 in DNA: TGTGCCAGCATGGGAGCTGGAAACACCATATATTTT. This translates into CASMGAGNTIYF.